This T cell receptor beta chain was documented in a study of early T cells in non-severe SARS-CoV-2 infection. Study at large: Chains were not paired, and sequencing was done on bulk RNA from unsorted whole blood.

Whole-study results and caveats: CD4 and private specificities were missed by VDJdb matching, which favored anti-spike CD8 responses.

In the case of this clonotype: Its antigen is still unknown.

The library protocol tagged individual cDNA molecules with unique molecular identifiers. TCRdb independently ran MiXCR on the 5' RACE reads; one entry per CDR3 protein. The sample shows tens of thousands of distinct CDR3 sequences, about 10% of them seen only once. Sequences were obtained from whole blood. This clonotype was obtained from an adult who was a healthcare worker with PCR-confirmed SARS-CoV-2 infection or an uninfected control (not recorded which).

CDR3 residues: CASKRDYNEQFF. The CDR3 region has the DNA TGTGCCAGCAAACGGGATTACAATGAGCAGTTCTTC. The chain is built from TRBV6-6 and TRBJ2-1; perhaps TRBD2 as D (5 bases). CDR1 and CDR2 (germline): MNHNY, SVGAGI (reference sequence). The CDR3 has 12 residues. Trimming took off 7 bases at V and 4 bases at J, with 8 bases between the two ends.